The 26 T cell receptor beta chains below come from one sample, sequenced in a study of human T cells and chemical hapten exposure. Documented time point: patch test 1, 2 weeks after DPC sensitization. Treatment reported: therapeutic diphenylcyclopropenone sensitization with weekly scalp DPC. TCRdb reprocessed the RACE reads with MiXCR, giving one entry per CDR3 protein. The sample has some 190,000 distinct CDR3 sequences, approximately 20% seen once. The sequencing used whole blood, collected in connection with sensitization to the hapten diphenylcyclopropenone (DPC). The receptors shown here come from a woman between 45 and 65 years old with alopecia areata. Some clones in this sample may be carry-over from other donors' samples.

This clonotype was detected a few times. The chain is built from TRBV6-5 and TRBJ1-2; TRBD1 matches 9 bases. Trimming cost V 2 bases and J 5 bases; bases outside gene matches: 3. Germline V CDR1 and CDR2: MNHEY, SVGAGI. The CDR3 is 14 amino acids. The CDR3 DNA reads TGTGCCAGCAGTTACGGGACAGGGTTATATGGCTACACCTTC. Protein sequence: CASSYGTGLYGYTF.

This clonotype occurred many times. This sequence joins TRBV11-2 and TRBJ1-6; a possible D gene is TRBD1 (5 bases). There are 14 residues in the CDR3. CDR1 is SGHAT and CDR2 is FQNNGV in the germline V gene. Trimming pared 4 bases from V and 6 bases from J, leaving 10 bases between. CDR3 in DNA: TGTGCCAGCAGCTGGGGGAACCTTAATTCACCCCTCCACTTT. Translation: CASSWGNLNSPLHF.

The chain combines TRBV20-1 with TRBJ2-3; the D is unclear. In germline, CDR1 is DFQATT, CDR2 SNEGSKA (reference sequence). CDR3 length: 11 residues. The germline V and J ends were trimmed by 5 bases and 2 bases, with 5 bases remaining between them. DNA of the CDR3: TGCAGTGCTTCCAACACAGATACGCAGTATTTT. As protein: CSASNTDTQYF.

This chain uses TRBV7-8 with TRBJ2-7; 9 nucleotides match TRBD2. The V and J ends lost 0 bases and 7 bases, in that order; junction bases with no gene match: 10. CDR1 and CDR2 (germline): SGHVS, FQNEAQ. CDR3 length equals 16 residues. The CDR3 is CASSLAAGTSFSEQYF. The CDR3 DNA reads as TGTGCCAGCAGCTTAGCCGCCGGGACTAGCTTTAGTGAGCAGTACTTC.

V gene TRBV7-9 combines with J gene TRBJ1-3; D not certain. This CDR3 has 14 amino acids. Germline CDR1 SEHNR, CDR2 FQNEAQ (reference sequence). V was clipped by 0 bases and J by 8 bases, with 11 bases between them. CDR3 region: CASSLALEVYTIYF. CDR3 DNA sequence: TGTGCCAGCAGCTTAGCATTGGAGGTCTACACCATATATTTT. The full variable domain, with the rest looked up from reference TRBV7-9 and TRBJ1-3, is DTGVSQNPRHKITKRGQNVTFRCDPISEHNRLYWYRQTLGQGPEFLTYFQNEAQLEKSRLLSDRFSAERPKGSFSTLEIQRTEQGDSAMYLCASSLALEVYTIYFGEGSWLTVV.

A few counts support this clonotype. The chain employs TRBV7-9 and TRBJ1-4, with TRBD1 matching over 7 bases. The ends lost 2 bases at V and 6 bases at J; junction bases unmatched: 3. This CDR3 spans 14 amino acids. Germline-derived CDR1 and CDR2 are SEHNR and FQNEAQ (reference sequence). The CDR3 protein is CASSLTGQDEKLFF. CDR3 DNA sequence: TGTGCCAGCAGCTTAACAGGACAGGATGAAAAACTGTTTTTT.

The genes are TRBV12-3 or TRBV12-4 and TRBJ1-1; D is undetermined. This CDR3 is built from 12 residues. Trimming pared 6 bases from V and 7 bases from J, leaving 12 bases between. CDR3 sequence: CASSLAGNEAFF. The DNA for the CDR3 is TGTGCCAGCAGCCTGGCCGGTAATGAAGCTTTCTTT.

This rearrangement joins TRBV29-1 to TRBJ2-5; TRBD1 matches 9 bases. V shed 4 bases and J 5 bases; nucleotides not matched to a gene: 8. Germline V gene sequence: CDR1 SQVTM, CDR2 ANQGSEA. CDR3 length: 14 amino acids. The CDR3 sequence is CSVVGDRALETQYF. CDR3 nucleotides: TGCAGCGTTGTGGGGGACAGGGCGCTTGAGACCCAGTACTTC.

The rearrangement uses TRBV29-1 and TRBJ2-7; TRBD1 matches 7 bases. V shed 5 bases and J 3 bases; nucleotides not matched to a gene: 7. This CDR3 spans 13 amino acids. Germline V CDR1 and CDR2: SQVTM, ANQGSEA. DNA for the CDR3: TGCAGCGTTACCGGACAGGACGACTACGAGCAGTACTTC. Its translation is CSVTGQDDYEQYF.

This clonotype came up a few times. The V gene is TRBV9, the J gene TRBJ2-1, with TRBD2 matching over 9 bases. V trimming: 3 bases; J trimming: 4 bases; junction bases outside the gene matches: 5. The CDR3 covers 15 residues. CDR1 is SGDLS and CDR2 is YYNGEE in the germline V gene. CDR3 residues: CASSETSGKYNEQFF. CDR3 nucleotides: TGTGCCAGCAGCGAGACTAGCGGAAAATACAATGAGCAGTTCTTC.

The CDR3 DNA follows: TGTGCCAGCAGCTTAGCCCTAGCGGCAACCTACAATGAGCAGTTCTTC. Encoded protein: CASSLALAATYNEQFF. The chain couples TRBV7-6 to TRBJ2-1; 7 nucleotides line up with TRBD2. The trim removed 0 bases at V and 2 bases at J, leaving 4 bases unmatched. Germline CDR1 SGHVS, CDR2 FNYEAQ. CDR3 length equals 16 residues.

This rearrangement joins TRBV7-2 to TRBJ2-1; 8 bases map to TRBD1. V was clipped by 1 base and J by 3 bases; unmatched bases: 2. Germline V lookup: CDR1 SGHTA, CDR2 FQGNSA. The CDR3 has 15 amino acids. The CDR3 here is CASSLVTGGYNEQFF. The CDR3 region has the DNA TGTGCCAGCAGCTTAGTAACAGGGGGCTACAATGAGCAGTTCTTC.

This clonotype was seen more than once but under ten times. J is TRBJ1-2 and V is TRBV10-1; D call uncertain. The CDR3 runs to 14 residues. V lost 0 bases to trimming and J lost 4 bases, with 9 bases between them. CDR1 and CDR2 from the germline V gene are WNHNN and SYGVQD (reference sequence). The CDR3 DNA follows: TGCGCCAGCAGTGAGTCATCGAGGGCCTATGGCTACACCTTC. Translating gives CASSESSRAYGYTF.

This clonotype was seen a few times. The chain links TRBV20-1 to TRBJ2-1; 13 nucleotides line up with TRBD2. CDR3 length equals 17 residues. CDR1 is DFQATT, CDR2 SNEGSKA, per germline (reference sequence). The V segment lost 3 bases and the J segment 8 bases; nucleotides outside the gene matches: 13. The DNA for the CDR3 is TGCAGTGCTAGGACAGGGGGACTAGCGGGAAATTCCCATGAGCAGTTCTTC. It is translated as CSARTGGLAGNSHEQFF.

V and J are TRBV6-1 and TRBJ1-4; no clear D gene. Per the germline V gene, CDR1 is MNHNS and CDR2 is SASEGT. The CDR3 is made up of 13 amino acids. Trimming pared 1 base from V and 5 bases from J, leaving 5 bases between. The CDR3 DNA reads as TGTGCCAGCAGTGAAGGGGCCAATGAAAAACTGTTTTTT. Translation gives CASSEGANEKLFF.

The table lists this clonotype with a few counts. The rearrangement joins TRBV29-1 to TRBJ2-3, with 7 nucleotides matching TRBD2. V dropped 4 bases and J dropped 0; count of bases not matched to a gene: 4. The CDR3 contains 14 residues. Germline V gene lookup returns CDR1 SQVTM and CDR2 ANQGSEA. The CDR3 sequence: CSVGLAASTDTQYF. Here the CDR3 DNA reads TGCAGCGTTGGGCTAGCGGCAAGCACAGATACGCAGTATTTT.

This clonotype appeared a few times. The chain links TRBV20-1 to TRBJ2-1; 11 bases fit TRBD2. CDR1 is DFQATT, CDR2 SNEGSKA, per germline (reference sequence). J was trimmed by 2 bases and V by 2 bases; bases with no gene match: 14. The CDR3 contains 19 residues. This chain's CDR3 is CSARQAPGLADLTYNEQFF. CDR3 in DNA: TGCAGTGCTAGACAAGCCCCGGGACTAGCGGACCTTACCTACAATGAGCAGTTCTTC.

This sequence joins TRBV24-1 and TRBJ2-2, with 8 bases matching TRBD1. Losses at the gene ends were 4 bases for V and 5 bases for J; bases not matched to a gene: 5. This CDR3 region has 15 residues. Looked up from germline, CDR1 is KGHDR and CDR2 is SFDVKD. CDR3 coding DNA: TGTGCCACCAGTGACTCGCGGACAGGGACCGGGGAGCTGTTTTTT. Its translation: CATSDSRTGTGELFF.

This clonotype has just a few counts. This sequence joins TRBV28 and TRBJ2-7; 7 positions agree with TRBD2. CDR1 MDHEN and CDR2 SYDVKM come from the germline V gene. This CDR3 comprises 15 residues. The trim removed 3 bases at V and 0 bases at J, leaving 5 bases unmatched. The CDR3 DNA reads as TGTGCCAGCAGTTTCACGGGGGGAAGCTCCTACGAGCAGTACTTC. It codes for CASSFTGGSSYEQYF.

This clonotype was observed a handful of times. V and J are TRBV3-1 and TRBJ2-7; D gene ambiguous. Trimming left V 3 bases short and J 2 bases short, with 5 bases between. This CDR3 is built from 12 residues. CDR1 and CDR2 (germline): LGHDT, YNNKEL (reference sequence). The CDR3 protein is CASSQDTYEQYF. CDR3 DNA sequence: TGTGCCAGCAGCCAGGATACCTACGAGCAGTACTTC.

This clonotype was seen a handful of times. The chain links TRBV28 to TRBJ2-7; D call uncertain. V was trimmed by 6 bases and J by 6 bases, leaving 15 bases between them. Per germline, CDR1 MDHEN and CDR2 SYDVKM. This CDR3 spans 13 amino acids. For the CDR3, the DNA is TGTGCCAGCAGCGGGTCCATACCTCGCGAGCAGTACTTC. Amino acids: CASSGSIPREQYF.

J is TRBJ2-3 and V is TRBV29-1; the D is unclear. This CDR3 comprises 13 residues. V lost 2 bases to trimming and J lost 1 base, with 7 bases between them. Germline V lookup: CDR1 SQVTM, CDR2 ANQGSEA. CDR3 DNA sequence: TGCAGCGTTGAAACGGGCGGCACAGATACGCAGTATTTT. It yields the protein CSVETGGTDTQYF.

This clonotype turned up a few times. CDR3 in amino acids: CASRGYADEQFF. In nucleotides, the CDR3 is TGTGCCAGCAGAGGCTACGCAGATGAGCAGTTCTTC. The V call is TRBV6-5, the J call TRBJ2-1; D unresolved. Germline V lookup: CDR1 MNHEY, CDR2 SVGAGI. V lost 6 bases and J 8 bases, leaving 11 bases between the germline ends. The CDR3 has 12 residues.

The DNA for the CDR3 is TGCGCCAGCAGCTTGGTGAGCGAAAACACTGAAGCTTTCTTT. Protein: CASSLVSENTEAFF. The chain combines TRBV5-1 with TRBJ1-1; D gene uncertain. Germline V gene lookup returns CDR1 SGHRS and CDR2 YFSETQ. The V end lost 0 bases, the J end lost 2 bases, and 8 bases lay between the germline ends. The CDR3 runs to 14 residues.

The V gene is TRBV5-1, the J gene TRBJ2-3, with 12 bases fitting TRBD2. Looked up from germline, CDR1 is SGHRS and CDR2 is YFSETQ. The CDR3 sequence is 17 residues long. The J segment lost 4 bases and the V segment lost 5 bases, leaving 11 bases of the junction unmatched. CDR3 bases: TGCGCCAGCAGTTCCTGGACTAGCGGGACCAGTGCAGATACGCAGTATTTT. Protein: CASSSWTSGTSADTQYF.

This chain links TRBV7-2 with TRBJ2-1, with TRBD2 identical over 9 bases. V lost 8 bases and J lost 8; bases outside the gene matches: 7. This CDR3 is built from 13 residues. The V gene's germline CDR1 is SGHTA and CDR2 FQGNSA. The CDR3 loop is CASQAGGMYEQFF. The CDR3 DNA follows: TGTGCCAGCCAAGCGGGAGGAATGTATGAGCAGTTCTTC.